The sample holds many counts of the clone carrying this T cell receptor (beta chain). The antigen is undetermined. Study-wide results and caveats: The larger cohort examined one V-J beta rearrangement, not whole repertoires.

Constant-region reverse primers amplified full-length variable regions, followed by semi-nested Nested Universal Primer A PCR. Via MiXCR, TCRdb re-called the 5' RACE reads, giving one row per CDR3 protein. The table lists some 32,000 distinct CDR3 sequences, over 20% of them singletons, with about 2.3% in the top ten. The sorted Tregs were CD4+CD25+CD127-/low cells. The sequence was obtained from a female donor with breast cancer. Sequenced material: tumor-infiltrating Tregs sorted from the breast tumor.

CDR3 amino acids: CASRTSGRPYNEQFF. CDR3 nucleotide sequence: TGCGCCAGCAGGACTAGCGGGAGGCCCTACAATGAGCAGTTCTTC. The gene calls are TRBV10-2 and TRBJ2-1, with 13 bases matching TRBD2. The V gene's germline CDR1 is WSHSY and CDR2 SAAADI. This CDR3 contains 15 residues. With 6 bases clipped from V and 2 bases from J, the junction kept 1 base outside the gene matches.